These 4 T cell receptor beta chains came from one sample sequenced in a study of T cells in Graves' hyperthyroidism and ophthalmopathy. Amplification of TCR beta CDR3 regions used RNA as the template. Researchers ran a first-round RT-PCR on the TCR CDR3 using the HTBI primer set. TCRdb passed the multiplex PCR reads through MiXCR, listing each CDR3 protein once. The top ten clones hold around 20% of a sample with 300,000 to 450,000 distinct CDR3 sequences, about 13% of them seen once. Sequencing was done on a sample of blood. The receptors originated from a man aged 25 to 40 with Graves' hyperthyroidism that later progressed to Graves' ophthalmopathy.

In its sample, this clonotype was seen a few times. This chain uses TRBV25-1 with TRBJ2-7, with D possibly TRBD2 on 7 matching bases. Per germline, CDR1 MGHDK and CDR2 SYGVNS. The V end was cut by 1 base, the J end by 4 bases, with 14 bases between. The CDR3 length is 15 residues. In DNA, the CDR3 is TGTGCCAGCAGTGAATGGGGGGGGGGGCTTTACGAGCAGTACTTC. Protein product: CASSEWGGGLYEQYF.

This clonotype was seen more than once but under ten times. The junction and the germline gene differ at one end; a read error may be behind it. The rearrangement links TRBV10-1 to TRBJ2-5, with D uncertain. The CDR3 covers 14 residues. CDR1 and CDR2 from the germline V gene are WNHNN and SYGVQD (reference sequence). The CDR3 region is CASGDGQRAETQYF. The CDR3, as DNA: TGCGCCAGCGGTGACGGGCAAAGAGCGGAGACCCAGTACTTC.

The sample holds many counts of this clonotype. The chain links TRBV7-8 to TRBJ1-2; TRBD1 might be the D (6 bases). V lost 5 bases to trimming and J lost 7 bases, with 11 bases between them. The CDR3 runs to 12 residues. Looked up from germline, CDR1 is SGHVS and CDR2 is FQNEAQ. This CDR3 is CASSRGGLGYTF. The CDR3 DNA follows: TGTGCCAGCAGCCGTGGGGGGCTTGGCTACACCTTC.

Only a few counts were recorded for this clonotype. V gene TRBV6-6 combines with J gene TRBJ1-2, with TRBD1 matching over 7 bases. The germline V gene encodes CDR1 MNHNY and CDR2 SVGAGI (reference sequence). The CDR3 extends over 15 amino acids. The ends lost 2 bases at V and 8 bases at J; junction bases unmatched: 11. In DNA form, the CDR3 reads TGTGCCAGCAGTTACGTTTTGGGACAGTCGTACGGCTACACCTTC. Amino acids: CASSYVLGQSYGYTF.